One and the same sample provided the 17 T cell receptor beta chains below, sequenced in a study of T-cell memory formation after mild COVID-19. TCRdb reanalysed the 5' RACE reads using MiXCR and keeps one entry per CDR3 protein. The sample yields approximately 150,000 distinct CDR3 sequences, less than 20% seen once. Sample: PBMCs or a T cell subset sorted from them (not recorded which). The receptor set was obtained from an adult woman who had mild COVID-19 (a few samples of this study predate the infection). Cell type and time point are not known.

This clonotype was detected only a few times. V gene TRBV3-1 combines with J gene TRBJ1-5, with D possibly matching TRBD1 (5 bases). Germline V gene lookup returns CDR1 LGHDT and CDR2 YNNKEL (reference sequence). Trimming removed 1 base from V and 6 bases from J, with 13 bases in between. The CDR3 contains 15 residues. The CDR3 DNA is TGTGCCAGCAGCCAAGTGCGGGGGGTAAGTCAGCCCCAGCATTTT. It encodes CASSQVRGVSQPQHF.

There are a few counts of this clonotype. V usage is TRBV5-1 and J usage is TRBJ2-5; 7 bases map to TRBD1. V dropped 2 bases and J dropped 2; count of bases not matched to a gene: 6. Germline values: CDR1 SGHRS, CDR2 YFSETQ. The CDR3 is 15 amino acids. DNA of the CDR3: TGCGCCAGCAGCTTTACAGGGGCCGGTCAAGAGACCCAGTACTTC. This gives the protein CASSFTGAGQETQYF.

This clonotype showed up just a few times. This chain links TRBV7-2 with TRBJ2-5, with 7 bases that match TRBD1. Unmatched junction bases numbered 9, after V lost 3 bases and J lost 5 bases. Germline V CDR1 and CDR2: SGHTA, FQGNSA. The CDR3 contains 15 residues. The CDR3 region has the DNA TGTGCCAGCAGCTTCCAGACAGGGTCAGGGGAGACCCAGTACTTC. The encoded protein is CASSFQTGSGETQYF.

In this sample, this clonotype turned up a few times. V usage is TRBV5-1 and J usage is TRBJ2-4; D is ambiguous. Germline V CDR1 and CDR2: SGHRS, YFSETQ. CDR3 length: 14 amino acids. V lost 3 bases and J lost 0, with 7 bases in between. The CDR3 loop is CASSSDVAKNIQYF. CDR3 coding DNA: TGCGCCAGCAGCTCAGATGTAGCCAAAAACATTCAGTACTTC.

V and J are TRBV7-9 and TRBJ1-2; tentative D call: TRBD1 (5 bases). The germline gives CDR1 SEHNR, CDR2 FQNEAQ (reference sequence). This CDR3 contains 13 residues. Trimming took off 2 bases at V and 6 bases at J, with 10 bases between the two ends. CDR3 nucleotide sequence: TGTGCCAGCAGCTTATCTGCGGGGCATGGCTACACCTTC. Translating gives CASSLSAGHGYTF.

This clonotype was detected only a few times. V is TRBV12-3 or TRBV12-4 and J is TRBJ1-1, with 7 positions matching TRBD1. The trim removed 5 bases at V and 2 bases at J, leaving 5 bases unmatched. The CDR3 sequence is 14 residues long. CDR3 in amino acids: CASSHRQGNTEAFF. For the CDR3, the DNA is TGTGCCAGCAGTCATAGACAGGGTAACACTGAAGCTTTCTTT.

The rearrangement uses TRBV6-6 and TRBJ1-3; 9 nucleotides agree with TRBD1. The trim removed 5 bases at V and 7 bases at J, leaving 12 bases unmatched. This CDR3 region has 16 residues. Germline values: CDR1 MNHNY, CDR2 SVGAGI (reference sequence). The CDR3 sequence is CASSPLGEQGANTIYF. For the CDR3, the DNA is TGTGCCAGCAGTCCCCTGGGGGAACAGGGGGCGAACACCATATATTTT.

Only a few counts were recorded for this clonotype. The CDR3 sequence: CASSSGLAGVEQFF. In DNA form, the CDR3 reads TGTGCCAGCAGCTCGGGACTAGCGGGAGTCGAGCAGTTCTTC. This chain uses TRBV7-3 with TRBJ2-1, with 14 bases fitting TRBD2. The germline V gene encodes CDR1 SGHTA and CDR2 FQGTGA. Losses at the gene ends were 4 bases for V and 10 bases for J; bases not matched to a gene: 3. There are 14 residues in the CDR3.

This chain joins TRBV7-9 and TRBJ2-3, with 9 positions matching TRBD2. CDR1 SEHNR and CDR2 FQNEAQ come from the germline V gene (reference sequence). The junction had 5 bases not matched to a gene; V was cut back by 5 bases and J by 2 bases. CDR3 length: 15 residues. The CDR3 region has the DNA TGTGCCAGCAGCCCAGGACTAGCGTACACAGATACGCAGTATTTT. Its protein product is CASSPGLAYTDTQYF.

This clonotype was seen only a few times. The V call is TRBV20-1, the J call TRBJ1-1, with 7 bases aligning to TRBD1. CDR1 and CDR2 (germline): DFQATT, SNEGSKA (reference sequence). The CDR3 loop spans 15 amino acids. Trimming took 6 bases from V and 1 from J; bases not matched to a gene: 11. CDR3 loop: CSAVTEGDRNTEAFF. The CDR3 DNA reads TGCAGTGCAGTCACAGAAGGGGACAGGAACACTGAAGCTTTCTTT.

The chain is built from TRBV29-1 and TRBJ1-1; perhaps TRBD1 as D (6 bases). Germline lookup yields CDR1 SQVTM and CDR2 ANQGSEA. Trimming stripped 8 bases from V and 2 bases from J, with 15 bases between. This CDR3 comprises 13 residues. The chain's CDR3 is CSMSGQLNTEAFF. CDR3 nucleotides: TGCAGCATGTCCGGACAGCTAAACACTGAAGCTTTCTTT.

The chain carries TRBV5-1 and TRBJ1-5; D not certain. V lost 5 bases to trimming and J lost 1 base, with 10 bases between them. This CDR3 is 14 amino acids long. Per the germline V gene, CDR1 is SGHRS and CDR2 is YFSETQ. The CDR3 protein is CASSTDGSNQPQHF. The CDR3 DNA follows: TGCGCCAGCAGTACGGACGGAAGCAATCAGCCCCAGCATTTT.

The chain links TRBV24-1 to TRBJ2-1; TRBD1 or TRBD2 may be the D gene (6 bases each). Germline V CDR1 and CDR2: KGHDR, SFDVKD. The CDR3 totals 17 residues. Between the trimmed V and J ends, which lost 0 bases and 9 bases, there was a span of 20 bases. CDR3 coding DNA: TGTGCCACCAGTGATTTGCTGCCGGGCAGACTAGGGGGTGAGCAGTTCTTC. Protein product: CATSDLLPGRLGGEQFF.

This clonotype has just a few counts. The J gene is TRBJ2-3, the V gene TRBV9, with 11 bases aligning to TRBD2. Per germline, CDR1 SGDLS and CDR2 YYNGEE. J was trimmed by 2 bases and V by 4 bases; bases with no gene match: 3. The CDR3 has 15 residues. Written as DNA, the CDR3 is TGTGCCAGCAGCCCACTAGCGGGGGACACAGATACGCAGTATTTT. It encodes CASSPLAGDTDTQYF.

This clonotype was counted only a few times. The gene calls are TRBV4-1 and TRBJ2-1; D not certain. This CDR3 has 14 residues. Germline values: CDR1 MGHRA, CDR2 YSYEKL. Trimming pared 0 bases from V and 4 bases from J, leaving 7 bases between. CDR3 nucleotide sequence: TGCGCCAGCAGCCAAGATCGTACATACAATGAGCAGTTCTTC. Translation: CASSQDRTYNEQFF.

This clonotype was observed a handful of times. The V call is TRBV5-1, the J call TRBJ2-5; 8 bases are shared with TRBD2. Germline lookup yields CDR1 SGHRS and CDR2 YFSETQ. This CDR3 comprises 16 residues. V lost 3 bases and J lost 5; bases outside the gene matches: 12. The CDR3 region has the DNA TGCGCCAGCAGCTCCGGACCAGCGGGGGCTGGGGAGACCCAGTACTTC. This gives the protein CASSSGPAGAGETQYF.

The table lists this clonotype with many counts. The chain uses TRBV5-6 and TRBJ1-2, with a tentative D call TRBD1 (5 bases). This CDR3 contains 14 residues. V was pared by 1 base and J by 4 bases, with 11 bases between. Germline CDR1 SGHDT, CDR2 YYEEEE. This CDR3 reads CASSLSTAIYGYTF. The CDR3 region has the DNA TGTGCCAGCAGCTTGTCGACAGCGATCTATGGCTACACCTTC.